These 13 T cell receptor beta chains were all obtained from the same sample, sequenced in a study of breast tumors, draining lymph nodes, adjacent tissues. Samples came from axillary lymph nodes draining the breast cancer. TCRdb analysed the multiplex PCR reads with MiXCR anew, one entry per CDR3 protein. The data contain roughly 100,000 distinct CDR3 sequences, around 30% of them singletons. The sample taken for sequencing was axillary lymph node tissue. These receptors were obtained from a female donor with breast cancer. Some clones in this sample may be carry-over from other donors' samples.

The sample holds many counts of this clonotype. The V and J genes are TRBV12-3 or TRBV12-4 and TRBJ1-2, with 7 positions matching TRBD1. The J segment lost 10 bases and the V segment lost 1 base, leaving 3 bases of the junction unmatched. The CDR3 length is 12 residues. CDR3: CASSLDRGVYTF. Here the CDR3 DNA reads TGTGCCAGCAGTTTAGACAGGGGAGTCTACACCTTC.

The chain combines TRBV11-1 with TRBJ2-1; 11 bases line up with TRBD2. The V gene end was trimmed by 4 bases and the J gene end by 0 bases; junction bases not matched to a gene: 8. The CDR3 consists of 18 residues. Per the germline V gene, CDR1 is SGHAT and CDR2 is FQDESV (reference sequence). The CDR3 protein is CASSSVAGGDSSYNEQFF. CDR3 nucleotide sequence: TGTGCCAGCAGCTCGGTAGCGGGAGGGGATAGCTCCTACAATGAGCAGTTCTTC.

The table lists this clonotype with many counts. Being one base from a much bigger clone, this may be a read error. The chain employs TRBV7-2 and TRBJ1-6, with 10 bases fitting TRBD1. V dropped 6 bases and J dropped 8; count of bases not matched to a gene: 4. CDR3 length: 14 residues. Germline V gene data show CDR1 as SGHTA and CDR2 as FQGNSA. The CDR3 sequence: CASRGQGKDSPLHF. CDR3 in DNA: TGTGCCAGCAGGGGACAGGGGAAGGATTCACCCCTCCACTTT.

This chain joins TRBV6-6 and TRBJ1-1; TRBD1 aligns across 10 bases. The V segment lost 6 bases and the J segment 4 bases; nucleotides outside the gene matches: 5. This CDR3 spans 14 amino acids. Germline V CDR1 and CDR2: MNHNY, SVGAGI (reference sequence). CDR3 in amino acids: CASREDRGATEAFF. The CDR3 DNA sequence: TGTGCCAGCAGAGAGGACAGGGGGGCCACTGAAGCTTTCTTT.

The sample holds many counts of this clonotype. This chain links TRBV20-1 with TRBJ2-2; unclear D gene. CDR1 is DFQATT, CDR2 SNEGSKA, per germline (reference sequence). The CDR3 sequence is 16 residues long. Trimming removed 1 base from V and 5 bases from J, with 17 bases in between. CDR3 in amino acids: CSARVYTPGSTGELFF. In nucleotides, the CDR3 is TGCAGTGCTAGAGTTTACACTCCCGGCAGTACCGGGGAGCTGTTTTTT.

The rearrangement uses TRBV6-1 and TRBJ2-7; D uncertain. Trimming took 6 bases from V and 4 from J, leaving 4 bases between them. The CDR3 contains 10 residues. Germline V gene lookup returns CDR1 MNHNS and CDR2 SASEGT. Here the CDR3 reads CASRGYEQYF. In nucleotides, the CDR3 is TGTGCCAGCAGGGGTTACGAGCAGTACTTC.

This clonotype was picked up many times. This rearrangement joins TRBV9 to TRBJ2-2; D is unresolved. The length of the CDR3 is 14 residues. V was trimmed by 4 bases and J by 3 bases, leaving 10 bases between them. CDR1 is SGDLS and CDR2 is YYNGEE in the germline V gene. CDR3 protein: CASSPRYDTGELFF. The CDR3 coding sequence is TGTGCCAGCAGCCCGAGATATGACACCGGGGAGCTGTTTTTT.

This clonotype was counted at least ten times. This chain joins TRBV28 and TRBJ2-7; D remains ambiguous. The CDR3 totals 12 residues. The germline V and J ends were trimmed by 5 bases and 4 bases, with 9 bases remaining between them. Germline CDR1 is MDHEN and CDR2 is SYDVKM. The CDR3: CASSTTGYEQYF. Here the CDR3 DNA reads TGTGCCAGCAGTACGACCGGGTACGAGCAGTACTTC.

This clonotype occurred many times. The V gene is TRBV3-1, the J gene TRBJ2-1; the D gene is possibly TRBD2 (5 bases). CDR3 length: 14 residues. Germline V gene lookup returns CDR1 LGHDT and CDR2 YNNKEL (reference sequence). The V end lost 0 bases, the J end lost 5 bases, and 8 bases lay between the germline ends. The CDR3 is CASSQELANNEQFF. CDR3 sequence (DNA): TGTGCCAGCAGCCAAGAGTTAGCGAACAATGAGCAGTTCTTC.

This clonotype was seen ten or more times. This sequence joins TRBV19 and TRBJ1-1; D is ambiguous. This CDR3 is built from 15 residues. Germline CDR1 is LNHDA and CDR2 is SQIVND (reference sequence). The ends were cut back, 1 base at V and 3 bases at J, with 12 bases in the middle. The CDR3 protein is CASSIANLLDTEAFF. CDR3 in DNA: TGTGCCAGTAGTATAGCCAATCTCCTTGACACTGAAGCTTTCTTT.

This clonotype was seen only once. The rearrangement links TRBV7-6 to TRBJ2-7; 8 bases agree with TRBD1. In germline, CDR1 is SGHVS, CDR2 FNYEAQ. The CDR3 length is 14 residues. V lost 0 bases and J lost 4; bases outside the gene matches: 2. The CDR3: CASSLAGQGYEQYF. The CDR3 DNA sequence: TGTGCCAGCAGCTTAGCAGGACAGGGTTACGAGCAGTACTTC.

This clonotype appeared once. Relative to the germline gene, one junction end is altered; a read error may explain this. The chain recombines TRBV20-1 with TRBJ2-2; D assignment may be TRBD1 or TRBD2 (5 bases each). Germline assignment: CDR1 DFQATT and CDR2 SNEGSKA (reference sequence). The CDR3 sequence is 15 residues long. The CDR3 sequence is CSARPGTVNTGELLF. The CDR3 DNA reads TGCAGTGCTAGGCCCGGGACCGTGAACACCGGGGAGCTGCTTTTT.

This clonotype occurred a few times. The chain is built from TRBV20-1 and TRBJ1-1, with a weak D call TRBD1 (5 bases). V lost 2 bases and J lost 1, with 11 bases in between. The CDR3 has 14 amino acids. CDR1 DFQATT and CDR2 SNEGSKA come from the germline V gene (reference sequence). For the CDR3, the DNA is TGCAGTGCTAGATTCGGGGCTCGGAACACTGAAGCTTTCTTT. Protein: CSARFGARNTEAFF.